One T cell receptor beta chain is described in this entry. The data were taken from a study of blood T cell repertoires in COVID-19. The V gene lost 3 bases and the J gene lost 2 bases, with 10 bases spanning the gap. Per the germline V gene, CDR1 is ENHRY and CDR2 is SYGVKD. The CDR3 spans 14 residues. Method: immunoSEQ multiplex PCR; TCRdb's copy keeps in-frame clones and lacks some. Altogether about 59,000 clones are present, around 90% being singletons, with the ten largest covering about 15%. This clonotype was sampled from a man older than 75 with acute or convalescent COVID-19. Sequenced: peripheral blood. The J gene is TRBJ2-5, the V gene TRBV10-3, with D perhaps TRBD2 (5 bases). CDR3 region: CAISDPAGQETQYF. As DNA, the CDR3 is TGTGCCATCAGTGACCCGGCGGGTCAAGAGACCCAGTACTTC.